Given below is one T cell receptor beta chain in context. Its antigen is unidentified. This entry belongs to a study of CXCR3-negative and CXCR3-positive naive CD8 T cells. All TRB cDNA libraries came from 5' RACE performed with UMI labels. For each CDR3 protein, TCRdb gives one entry from its re-call of the 5' RACE reads, without DNA. This sample contains fewer than 80,000 distinct CDR3 sequences. Germline assignment: CDR1 SGHRS and CDR2 YFSETQ. The CDR3 is made up of 16 amino acids. General study findings and limits: The study found more hydrophobic TRB CDR3s in CXCR3-positive naive cells than in CXCR3-negative naive cells. Cryopreservation partially lowered CXCR3 expression, so most assays used fresh PBMCs.

The sequenced sample consisted of naive CXCR3- CD8+ T cells from blood. Regarding subset: CD45RO-CCR7+CD27+CD95- naive CD8+ T cells lacking CXCR3 (TNR3-). The chain employs TRBV5-1 and TRBJ2-1; TCRdb selects TRBD1, and the lack of DNA leaves this call unchecked. The sequence was collected from a human donor in good health. Some clones in this sample may be carry-over from other donors' samples. The CDR3 reads CASSLATAGGYNEQFF.